This TCR beta chain was observed in a study of blood T cell repertoires in COVID-19. Study context: Collection of acute and convalescent COVID-19 samples took place in the United States, Italy and Spain. PBMCs, B-cell-depleted T cells, or T cells provided the cDNA or gDNA that made up the material.

This clone was observed a few times. In the authors' workflow: Estimation of nucleated cell counts was performed using reference gene primer amplification. The assay was immunoSEQ multiplex PCR, and TCRdb's table has in-frame clones only and misses some. The D gene and trimming were derived from the DNA, and the V and J assignments and clone size from that table. The sample lists roughly 220,000 clones; about nine tenths were seen once. This TCR derives from a man aged 30 to 45 who had recovered from COVID-19. Sequenced: peripheral blood.

The CDR3 DNA reads TGTGCCAGTAGTTGGAGGGAGGCCGTGAACACTGAAGCTTTCTTT. Translating gives CASSWREAVNTEAFF. The rearrangement links TRBV19 to TRBJ1-1; D uncertain. The CDR3 runs 15 residues. Trimming took off 5 bases at V and 0 bases at J, with 13 bases between the two ends. The V gene's germline CDR1 is LNHDA and CDR2 SQIVND (reference sequence).